The next 28 T cell receptor beta chains were all read from a single sample in a study of tumor and adjacent non-tumor tissue in lung cancer. The template was RNA from unsorted bulk tissue. This non-tumor lung sample came from over 3 cm beyond the tumor edge. Three rounds of nested PCR, following a modified ARM-PCR protocol, produced the TCRbeta library. TCRdb analysed the multiplex PCR reads with MiXCR anew, one entry per CDR3 protein. Among around 60,000 distinct CDR3 sequences listed, over 60% were seen once. The sequenced sample consisted of distant non-tumor lung tissue. These receptors were collected from a man between 65 and 85 years old with non-small cell lung cancer.

Note on this clonotype: Compared with germline, one end of the junction differs, possibly owing to a read error. V gene TRBV6-1 combines with J gene TRBJ2-6, with 7 bases identical to TRBD1. There are 15 residues in the CDR3. CDR1 and CDR2 from the germline V gene are MNHNS and SASEGT. The CDR3 is CASRLGGSGANILTF. In DNA form, the CDR3 reads TGCGCCAGCAGGCTAGGGGGCTCTGGGGCCAACATCCTGACTTTC.

This clonotype has more than one count but fewer than ten. J is TRBJ2-7 and V is TRBV5-1, with D tentatively TRBD1 (6 bases). This CDR3 has 14 amino acids. V dropped 0 bases and J dropped 5 bases, with 12 bases sitting between them. CDR1 is SGHRS, CDR2 YFSETQ, per germline. Written as DNA, the CDR3 is TGCGCCAGCAGCTTGGACAGGGCGGAGGACGAGCAGTACTTC. Protein: CASSLDRAEDEQYF.

The chain links TRBV11-2 to TRBJ2-7, with 7 bases that match TRBD1. V was clipped by 10 bases and J by 3 bases; unmatched bases: 9. The germline V gene has CDR1 SGHAT and CDR2 FQNNGV. The CDR3 is 13 residues long. CDR3 coding DNA: TGTGCCAACAACAAGACAGGGATCTACGAGCAGTACTTC. Protein: CANNKTGIYEQYF.

The table lists this clonotype with a few counts. A single base separates this from a much larger clone, so it may be a read error. The CDR3 is CASTDGETYERYF. For the CDR3, the DNA is TGTGCCAGCACGGACGGGGAGACCTACGAGCGGTACTTC. V usage is TRBV6-2 or TRBV6-3 and J usage is TRBJ2-7; D perhaps matches TRBD2 (5 bases). Germline loops: CDR1 MNHEY, CDR2 SVGEGT. CDR3 length: 13 residues.

The chain links TRBV7-9 to TRBJ1-2; 7 positions match TRBD1. This CDR3 comprises 14 residues. Germline V gives CDR1 SEHNR, CDR2 FQNEAQ (reference sequence). V was pared by 5 bases and J by 7 bases, with 10 bases of the junction left unmatched. This CDR3 reads CASSPQGWKPGYTF. CDR3 DNA: TGTGCCAGCAGCCCACAGGGGTGGAAGCCTGGCTACACCTTC.

This clonotype was detected a few times. A single base separates this from a much larger clone, so it may be a read error. The V call is TRBV6-6, the J call TRBJ2-7; 11 bases map to TRBD1. V lost 5 bases to trimming and J lost 0 bases; unmatched junction nucleotides: 3. This CDR3 comprises 15 residues. CDR1 is MNHNY and CDR2 is SVGAGI in the germline V gene (reference sequence). The DNA for the CDR3 is TGTGCCAGCAGTGAGGGGACAGGGGGCTCCTACGAGCAGTACTTC. Translation gives CASSEGTGGSYEQYF.

On this clonotype: A read error may account for a junction end that differs from germline. This chain links TRBV4-2 with TRBJ2-7; 11 bases are a match to TRBD1. This CDR3 has 15 amino acids. CDR1 and CDR2 (germline): LGHNA, YNFKEQ. CDR3 residues: CDSSQAGQGARGQYF. CDR3 DNA: TGTGACAGCAGCCAAGCTGGACAGGGGGCACGGGGGCAGTACTTC.

Worth noting for this clonotype: Germline is not matched at one junction end, which may reflect a read error. This rearrangement joins TRBV4-1 to TRBJ2-2, with a weak D call TRBD2 (5 bases). Germline V gene sequence: CDR1 MGHRA, CDR2 YSYEKL. The CDR3 spans 16 residues. CDR3 sequence: CASSLQQEAYTGELFF. For the CDR3, the DNA is TGCGCGAGCAGCCTCCAGCAGGAGGCCTACACCGGGGAACTGTTTTTT.

Notes on this clonotype: One end of the junction is discordant with germline, which a read error may explain. This chain links TRBV6-2 or TRBV6-3 with TRBJ1-2; TRBD1 is a possible D gene (5 bases). CDR1 and CDR2 (germline): MNHEY, SVGEGT. This CDR3 contains 13 residues. The CDR3 loop reads CTSSRRTYYGYTF. CDR3 sequence (DNA): TGTACCAGCAGTCGAAGGACATACTATGGCTACACCTTT.

Remarks on this clonotype: This likely comes from a read error, as the CDR3 has no conserved phenylalanine or tryptophan at its end. The chain couples TRBV4-2 to TRBJ2-7; D possibly corresponds to TRBD2 (6 bases). This CDR3 spans 15 amino acids. Germline V lookup: CDR1 LGHNA, CDR2 YNFKEQ. The CDR3 region has the DNA TGTACCAGCAGCCAAGTGTTTAGCGGACCCTACGAGCAGTACTCC. This encodes CTSSQVFSGPYEQYS.

A single count supports this clonotype. Relative to the germline gene, one junction end is altered; a read error may explain this. The CDR3 spells CSAPQGGGTEVFF. The CDR3, as DNA: TGCAGCGCCCCACAGGGAGGGGGCACTGAAGTTTTCTTT. The chain joins TRBV29-1 to TRBJ1-1; TRBD1 matches at 7 bases. CDR3 length: 13 amino acids. CDR1 and CDR2 from the germline V gene are SQVTM and ANQGSEA.

This clonotype was observed once. A much larger clone differs from this one at a single base, so this may be a read error. The chain employs TRBV19 and TRBJ1-4, with a possible D match to TRBD1 (5 bases). The CDR3 length is 16 residues. Looked up from germline, CDR1 is LNHDA and CDR2 is SQIVND (reference sequence). The CDR3 is CASSIDRYRPNERLFF. The CDR3, as DNA: TGTGCCAGTAGTATAGATCGGTACAGGCCTAATGAAAGACTGTTTTTT. The full variable domain, with the rest looked up from reference TRBV19 and TRBJ1-4, is DGGITQSPKYLFRKEGQNVTLSCEQNLNHDAMYWYRQDPGQGLRLIYYSQIVNDFQKGDIAEGYSVSREKKESFPLTVTSAQKNPTAFYLCASSIDRYRPNERLFFGSGTQLSVL.

Comment on this clonotype: At one of its ends the junction is not consistent with the germline gene, which may arise from a read error. This chain connects TRBV11-2 to TRBJ2-2; TRBD1 matches at 7 bases. The germline V gene encodes CDR1 SGHAT and CDR2 FQNNGV. The CDR3 sequence is 16 residues long. The CDR3 region is CASSLQGTLFAGELAF. The CDR3 nucleotides are TGTGCTAGCAGCCTACAGGGGACGTTGTTCGCCGGGGAGCTGGCTTTT.

This clonotype appeared a few times. V and J are TRBV20-1 and TRBJ1-1; D possibly corresponds to TRBD1 (5 bases). Per germline, CDR1 DFQATT and CDR2 SNEGSKA (reference sequence). Deletions cut 7 bases from V and 0 bases from J, with 9 bases between. The CDR3 loop spans 12 amino acids. For the CDR3, the DNA is TGCAGTGTGGAGGGGATGAACACTGAAGCTTTCTTT. Protein: CSVEGMNTEAFF.

The chain combines TRBV11-2 with TRBJ2-5, with 8 bases fitting TRBD1. Germline V gives CDR1 SGHAT, CDR2 FQNNGV. The CDR3 covers 14 residues. V lost 8 bases and J lost 9; bases outside the gene matches: 14. The CDR3 region has the DNA TGTGCCAGCGGCATATACAACAGGGGGGAGGCCCAGTACTTC. As protein: CASGIYNRGEAQYF. The full variable domain, in which reference TRBV11-2 and TRBJ2-5 provide the parts outside the CDR3, is EAGVAQSPRYKIIEKRQSVAFWCNPISGHATLYWYQQILGQGPKLLIQFQNNGVVDDSQLPKDRFSAERLKGVDSTLKIQPAKLEDSAVYLCASGIYNRGEAQYFGPGTRLLVL.

Concerning this clonotype: A read error is possible here, since a much larger clone lies one base away. CDR3: CASSRSGGNYEQYF. The CDR3 bases are TGTGCCAGCAGCCGGTCGGGCGGGAACTACGAGCAGTACTTC. This rearrangement joins TRBV6-6 to TRBJ2-7, with a tentative D call TRBD2 (6 bases). The CDR3 contains 14 residues. Looked up from germline, CDR1 is MNHNY and CDR2 is SVGAGI (reference sequence). V was pared by 6 bases and J by 3 bases, with 15 bases between.

Note on this clonotype: This may arise from a read error, as a much more abundant clone is one base away. The gene calls are TRBV6-1 and TRBJ2-1; D gene uncertain. The CDR3 sequence is 14 residues long. In germline, CDR1 is MNHNS, CDR2 SASEGT. The CDR3 DNA reads as TGTACCAGCCGGACGGCGAGCTCCTACAATGAGCAGTTCTTC. Protein sequence: CTSRTASSYNEQFF.

This chain uses TRBV29-1 with TRBJ1-2; tentative D call: TRBD1 (5 bases). The V end lost 4 bases, the J end lost 4 bases, and 13 bases lay between the germline ends. The V gene's germline CDR1 is SQVTM and CDR2 ANQGSEA. The CDR3 sequence is 13 residues long. CDR3 sequence reads: CSVAAGISYGYTF. Here the CDR3 DNA reads TGCAGCGTTGCGGCAGGGATTAGCTATGGCTACACCTTC.

As for this clonotype: The junction departs from germline at one end; a sequencing error may be responsible. The genes are TRBV12-3 or TRBV12-4 and TRBJ1-1; D is unresolved. The CDR3 spans 12 residues. The CDR3 nucleotides read TGTGTCAGCAGTTTAATAAGCACTGAAACTTTCTTT. Amino acids: CVSSLISTETFF.

As to this clonotype: Relative to the germline gene, one junction end is altered; a read error may explain this. The J gene is TRBJ1-5, the V gene TRBV6-5; D ambiguous. Germline V CDR1 and CDR2: MNHEY, SVGAGI. This CDR3 is built from 19 residues. CDR3 nucleotides: TGTGCCAGAACAAAAAGGCTGCCCGGGCAGACTTATAGCAATCAGCCCCTGCATTTT. Its protein product is CARTKRLPGQTYSNQPLHF.

With regard to this clonotype: An end of the junction does not agree with germline; a read error may underlie this. This chain joins TRBV6-2 or TRBV6-3 and TRBJ2-7, with D possibly TRBD1 on 6 matching bases. CDR1 is MNHEY, CDR2 SVGEGT, per germline. The CDR3 totals 12 residues. The CDR3 here is CASTSRGHEQCF. The CDR3 DNA sequence: TGTGCCAGCACTAGCAGGGGTCACGAGCAGTGCTTC.

Turning to this clonotype: One base away lies a much larger clone, so this may be a sequencing read error. The rearrangement links TRBV5-6 to TRBJ1-4; D not certain. The V gene's germline CDR1 is SGHDT and CDR2 YYEEEE. CDR3 length: 14 residues. The CDR3: CASSSTGIREKPFF. The CDR3 coding sequence is TGTGCCAGCAGCTCCACGGGTATTCGTGAAAAACCGTTTTTT.

J is TRBJ2-2 and V is TRBV11-3, with 10 positions matching TRBD1. This CDR3 comprises 16 residues. CDR1 and CDR2 (germline): SGHNT, YENEEA. The CDR3 sequence: CPNSLPRTGGTGELFF. CDR3 nucleotide sequence: TGTCCCAACAGCTTGCCTCGGACAGGGGGAACCGGGGAGCTGTTTTTT.

The chain is built from TRBV6-1 and TRBJ2-2; D not resolved. Germline V lookup: CDR1 MNHNS, CDR2 SASEGT. The CDR3 has 19 residues. V lost 1 base, J lost 0 bases, and 18 bases lay in between. CDR3 bases: TGTGCCAGCAGTGAAGGTAGGGCGGATAACCGAGCGAACACCGGGGAGCTGTTTTTT. Protein product: CASSEGRADNRANTGELFF.

V is TRBV7-8 and J is TRBJ2-7; D ambiguous. This CDR3 has 13 residues. Trimming shortened V by 1 base and J by 6 bases, and 10 bases separated the two germline ends. Germline V gene data show CDR1 as SGHVS and CDR2 as FQNEAQ. CDR3 nucleotide sequence: TGTGCCAGCAGCTTAGACCGTGCGCGCGAGCAGTACTTC. Translation gives CASSLDRAREQYF.

A note on this clonotype: This may be a read error, as it is one base from a much larger clone. CDR3 coding DNA: TGTGCCATCAGAGGCACCGGCACAGATACGCAGTATTTT. Its protein product is CAIRGTGTDTQYF. The chain employs TRBV10-3 and TRBJ2-3, with D hard to call. The V end lost 6 bases, the J end lost 1 base, and 8 bases lay between the germline ends. Germline-derived CDR1 and CDR2 are ENHRY and SYGVKD. The CDR3 length is 13 residues.

As regards this clonotype: A much larger clone differs from this one at a single base, so this may be a read error. The final CDR3 position lacks the conserved phenylalanine or tryptophan, pointing to a likely read error. The rearrangement links TRBV11-2 to TRBJ2-1, with a weak D call TRBD2 (5 bases). The V gene lost 1 base and the J gene lost 6 bases, with 7 bases spanning the gap. The CDR3 extends over 13 amino acids. Germline V lookup: CDR1 SGHAT, CDR2 FQNNGV. In DNA, the CDR3 is TGTGCCAGCAGCTTAGGGACTGCCAATGAGCAGTTCTTG. It translates to CASSLGTANEQFL.

As to this clonotype: Being one base from a much bigger clone, this may be a read error. The chain combines TRBV5-6 with TRBJ2-3, with a possible D match to TRBD1 (6 bases). There are 14 residues in the CDR3. V was shortened by 8 bases and J by 2 bases, with 15 bases between the two germline ends. Germline V gene lookup returns CDR1 SGHDT and CDR2 YYEEEE. Here the CDR3 reads CARSPQGFTDTQYF. The CDR3 DNA is TGTGCCAGAAGTCCGCAGGGGTTCACAGATACGCAGTATTTT.